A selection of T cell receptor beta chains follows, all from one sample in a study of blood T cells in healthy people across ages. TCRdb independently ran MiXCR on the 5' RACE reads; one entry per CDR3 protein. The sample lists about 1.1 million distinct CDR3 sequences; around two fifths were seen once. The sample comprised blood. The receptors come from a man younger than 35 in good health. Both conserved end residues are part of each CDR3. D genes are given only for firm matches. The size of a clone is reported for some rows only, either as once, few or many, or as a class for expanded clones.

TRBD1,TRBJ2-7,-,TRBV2,CASIGTASYEQYF,TGTGCCAGCATCGGGACAGCCTCCTACGAGCAGTACTTC
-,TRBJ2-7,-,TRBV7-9,CASSPGSGKNSYEQYF,TGTGCCAGCAGCCCAGGTAGCGGAAAGAACTCCTACGAGCAGTACTTC
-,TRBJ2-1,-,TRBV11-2,CASSLVGGIHEQFF,TGTGCCAGCAGCTTAGTTGGAGGAATTCATGAGCAGTTCTTC
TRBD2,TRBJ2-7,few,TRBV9,CASSPSASGAYEQYF,TGTGCCAGCAGCCCCTCCGCCAGCGGGGCCTACGAGCAGTACTTC
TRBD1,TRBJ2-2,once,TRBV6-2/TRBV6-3,CATLGQPHTGELFF,TGTGCCACTTTGGGACAGCCTCACACCGGGGAGCTGTTTTTT
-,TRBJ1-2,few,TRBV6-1,CASSYGTPEYGYTF,TGTGCCAGCAGCTACGGGACCCCGGAGTATGGCTACACCTTC
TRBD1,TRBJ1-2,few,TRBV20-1,CSVGQGGFGYGYTF,TGCAGTGTCGGACAGGGGGGGTTTGGCTATGGCTACACCTTC
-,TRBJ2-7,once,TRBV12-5,CASGLSGSYNEQYF,TGTGCTAGTGGGCTTAGCGGCTCCTACAATGAGCAGTACTTC
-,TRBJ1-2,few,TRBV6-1,CASSDPGRGYGYTF,TGTGCCAGCAGTGATCCGGGGCGCGGCTATGGCTACACCTTC
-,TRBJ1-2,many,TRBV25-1,CASSDGNYGYTF,TGTGCCAGCAGTGATGGGAACTATGGCTACACCTTC
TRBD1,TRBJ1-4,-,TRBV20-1,CSAPDRELTNEKLFF,TGCAGTGCCCCGGACAGGGAGTTGACTAATGAAAAACTGTTTTTT
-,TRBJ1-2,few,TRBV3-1,CASSPGWQGYGYTF,TGTGCCAGCAGCCCGGGTTGGCAGGGCTATGGCTACACCTTC
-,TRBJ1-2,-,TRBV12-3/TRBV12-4,CASSLVVGWSYGYTF,TGTGCCAGCAGTTTAGTGGTAGGGTGGAGCTATGGCTACACCTTC
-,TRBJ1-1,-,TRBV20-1,CSATRITEAFF,TGCAGTGCCACGAGGATTACTGAAGCTTTCTTT
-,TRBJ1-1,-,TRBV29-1,CSVGGEAFF,TGCAGCGTTGGGGGTGAAGCTTTCTTT
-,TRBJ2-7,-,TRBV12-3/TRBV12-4,CASTPPWGSYNEQYF,TGTGCCAGCACCCCCCCGTGGGGTTCCTACAATGAGCAGTACTTC
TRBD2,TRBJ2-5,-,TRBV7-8,CASSPGLTSTHQETQYF,TGTGCCAGCAGCCCAGGACTGACTAGCACCCACCAAGAGACCCAGTACTTC